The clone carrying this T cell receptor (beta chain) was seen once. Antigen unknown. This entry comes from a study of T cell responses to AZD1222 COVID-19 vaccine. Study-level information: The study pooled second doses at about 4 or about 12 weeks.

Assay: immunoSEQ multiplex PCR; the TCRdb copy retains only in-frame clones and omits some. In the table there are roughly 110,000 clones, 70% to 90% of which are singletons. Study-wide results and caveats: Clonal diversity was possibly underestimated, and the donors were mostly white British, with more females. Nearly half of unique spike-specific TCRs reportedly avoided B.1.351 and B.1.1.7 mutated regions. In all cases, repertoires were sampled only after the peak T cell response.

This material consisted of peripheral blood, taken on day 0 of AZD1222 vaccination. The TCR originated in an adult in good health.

The CDR3 bases are TGTGCCAGCAGCCTCACTTCAACCAGGCGGGTAGGGGCGCGCAATCAGCCCCAGCATTTT. Amino acids: CASSLTSTRRVGARNQPQHF. The chain uses TRBV6-2 or TRBV6-3 and TRBJ1-5; D perhaps matches TRBD1 (5 bases). V shed 6 bases and J shed 2 bases, with 29 bases lying between them. The CDR3 is made up of 20 amino acids. CDR1 and CDR2 from the germline V gene are MNHEY and SVGEGT.